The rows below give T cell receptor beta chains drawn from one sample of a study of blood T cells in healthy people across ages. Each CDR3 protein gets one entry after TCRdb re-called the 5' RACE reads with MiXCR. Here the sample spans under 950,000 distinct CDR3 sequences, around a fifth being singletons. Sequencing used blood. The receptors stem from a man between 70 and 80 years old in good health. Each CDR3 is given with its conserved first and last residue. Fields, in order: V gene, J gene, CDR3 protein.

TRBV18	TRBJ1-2	CASSPDWFDDGYTF
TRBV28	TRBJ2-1	CASSSGGGLIREIYNEQFF
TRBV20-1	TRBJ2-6	CSARVPVSGANVLTF
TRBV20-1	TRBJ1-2	CSARSGQVKDGYTF
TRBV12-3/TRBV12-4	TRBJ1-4	CASSPRPHLGEKLFF
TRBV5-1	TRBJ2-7	CASQLAGGLYYEQYF
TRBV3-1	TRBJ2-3	CASSQVGGASGSRTQYF
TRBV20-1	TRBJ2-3	CSARKTSGGMDTQYF
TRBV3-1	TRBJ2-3	CASSLASGGDTQYF
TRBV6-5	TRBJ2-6	CASSLILAGANVLTF
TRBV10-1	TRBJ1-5	CASSESTGAQPQHF
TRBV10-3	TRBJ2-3	CAISERGTTDTQYF
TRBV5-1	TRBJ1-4	CASSLEGTVGAEKLFF
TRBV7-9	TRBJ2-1	CASRPTSGEQFF
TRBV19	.	CASSIVQDSYEQYF
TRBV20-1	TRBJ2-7	CSASLANNEQYF
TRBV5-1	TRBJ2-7	CASSELAGGHYEQYF
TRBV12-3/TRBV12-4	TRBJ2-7	CASRPGLPGGYEQYF
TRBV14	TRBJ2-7	CASSLGWGRTYEQYF
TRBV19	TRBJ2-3	CASTQPTSGDTDTQYF
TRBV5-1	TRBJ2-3	CASGHGDSTDTQYF
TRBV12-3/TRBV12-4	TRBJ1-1	CASSRNRGSTEAFF
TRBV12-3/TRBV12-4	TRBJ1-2	CASSLHPTENYGYTF
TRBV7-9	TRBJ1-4	CASSLAGQAWGLREKLFF
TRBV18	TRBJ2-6	CASSPRTGTSGANVLTF
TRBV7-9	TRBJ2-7	CASSERDSPYEQYF
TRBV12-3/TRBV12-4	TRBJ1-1	CASSLRTGENTEAFF
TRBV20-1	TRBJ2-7	CSARDVGGVLYEQYF
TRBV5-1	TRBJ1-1	CASSLALMNTEAFF
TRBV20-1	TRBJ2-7	CSASWASGGITYEQYF
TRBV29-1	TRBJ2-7	CSVEGGDRGPYEQYF
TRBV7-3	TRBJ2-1	CASSLSPLAASYNEQFF
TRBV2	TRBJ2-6	CASNVLPGANVLTF
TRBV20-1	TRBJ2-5	CSASGTSGPQETQYF
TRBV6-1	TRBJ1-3	CASRKNKELSGNTIYF
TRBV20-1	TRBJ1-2	CSARDPPTGPPTF
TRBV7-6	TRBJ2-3	CASSTIRDSGTDTQYF
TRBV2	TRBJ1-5	CASSVSRPPNQPQHF
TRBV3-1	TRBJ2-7	CASSRRDRTSYEQYF
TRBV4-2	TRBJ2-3	CASSPHLLITDTQYF
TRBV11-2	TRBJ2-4	CASSRREIAKNIQYF
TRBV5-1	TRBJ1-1	CASSFEGTGTEAFF
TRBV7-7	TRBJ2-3	CASSLASPPDTQYF
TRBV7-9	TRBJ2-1	CASSLAGQRSYNEQFF
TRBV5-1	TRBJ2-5	CASNLAPPETQYF
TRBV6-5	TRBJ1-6	CASSYDPNSPLHF